Presented here are 17 T cell receptor beta chains from one specimen sequenced in a study of blood T cell repertoires in COVID-19. Sequenced by immunoSEQ multiplex PCR; TCRdb stores in-frame clones only, minus some. Of around 180,000 clones listed, under 90% were seen once; the top ten hold 8% to 11%. Sequencing was performed on peripheral blood. Receptors originate from an elderly woman with active or convalescent COVID-19.

The chain uses TRBV5-3 and TRBJ2-7; TRBD2 agrees at 8 bases. TRBV5-3 is treated as an ORF (open reading frame) with a function not yet certain. The CDR3 runs 16 residues. V shed 3 bases, J shed 0 bases, and the junction held 8 bases outside the gene matches. DNA for the CDR3: TGTGCCAGAAGCTCTCAGAGCGGGAGCGGCTCCTACGAGCAGTACTTC. Its translation: CARSSQSGSGSYEQYF.

This clone was counted only a few times. The genes are TRBV18 and TRBJ1-3; the D is unclear. V lost 3 bases and J lost 0, with 12 bases in between. The CDR3 is 16 amino acids. Germline values: CDR1 KGHSH, CDR2 LQKENI. The CDR3 bases are TGTGCCAGCTCACCGGGCAGTATATTCTCTGGAAACACCATATATTTT. It translates to CASSPGSIFSGNTIYF.

This clone was detected once. The chain joins TRBV6-5 to TRBJ2-7, with D perhaps matching TRBD1 (5 bases). Germline V lookup: CDR1 MNHEY, CDR2 SVGAGI. The CDR3 has 13 residues. V was trimmed by 0 bases and J by 3 bases, leaving 6 bases between them. This CDR3 reads CASSYSTDYEQYF. The DNA of the CDR3 is TGTGCCAGCAGTTACTCGACAGACTACGAGCAGTACTTC.

This clone was seen a handful of times. The chain uses TRBV28 and TRBJ1-4, with 8 nucleotides matching TRBD1. The ends lost 3 bases at V and 6 bases at J; junction bases unmatched: 6. Germline lookup yields CDR1 MDHEN and CDR2 SYDVKM. The CDR3 sequence is 15 residues long. The CDR3 here is CASSFQTGADEKLFF. The CDR3 coding sequence is TGTGCCAGCAGTTTCCAGACAGGGGCGGATGAAAAACTGTTTTTT.

The chain links TRBV15 to TRBJ2-3; no firm D call. The V end lost 3 bases, the J end lost 0 bases, and 10 bases lay between the germline ends. This CDR3 region has 15 residues. Looked up from germline, CDR1 is LNHNV and CDR2 is YYDKDF (reference sequence). The CDR3 sequence: CATSSGSHSTDTQYF. DNA of the CDR3: TGTGCCACCAGCAGCGGGTCCCATAGCACAGATACGCAGTATTTT.

The chain carries TRBV18 and TRBJ2-1, with TRBD2 matching over 12 bases. The CDR3 loop spans 16 amino acids. The germline V gene encodes CDR1 KGHSH and CDR2 LQKENI. Unmatched junction bases numbered 5, after V lost 3 bases and J lost 5 bases. The chain's CDR3 is CASSPRLAGDNNEQFF. Here the CDR3 DNA reads TGTGCCAGCTCACCTCGACTAGCGGGAGATAACAATGAGCAGTTCTTC.

V and J are TRBV15 and TRBJ1-1, with 7 bases lining up with TRBD1. The V gene end was trimmed by 1 base and the J gene end by 4 bases; junction bases not matched to a gene: 9. The CDR3 has 16 residues. Per germline, CDR1 LNHNV and CDR2 YYDKDF (reference sequence). CDR3 nucleotide sequence: TGTGCCACCAGCAGAGGCGTACAGGGGTTGCCCACTGAAGCTTTCTTT. Its protein is CATSRGVQGLPTEAFF. Based on the CDR3 plus reference TRBV15 and TRBJ1-1, the full variable domain is DAMVIQNPRYQVTQFGKPVTLSCSQTLNHNVMYWYQQKSSQAPKLLFHYYDKDFNNEADTPDNFQSRRPNTSFCFLDIRSPGLGDTAMYLCATSRGVQGLPTEAFFGQGTRLTVV.

The chain is built from TRBV19 and TRBJ1-2; possible D gene TRBD1, 5 bases. The CDR3 sequence is 15 residues long. Germline CDR1 is LNHDA and CDR2 is SQIVND (reference sequence). V was pared by 3 bases and J by 2 bases, with 13 bases between. CDR3 bases: TGTGCCAGTAGTATCTCGACAGCATCAAACTATGGCTACACCTTC. As protein: CASSISTASNYGYTF.

The V gene is TRBV15, the J gene TRBJ1-2; a possible D gene is TRBD1 (5 bases). The CDR3 extends over 14 amino acids. V lost 3 bases and J 7 bases, leaving 15 bases between the germline ends. From germline, CDR1 is LNHNV and CDR2 YYDKDF (reference sequence). In nucleotides, the CDR3 is TGTGCCACCAGCAGCGGTCCGGGGGAAGGTGGCTACACCTTC. Amino acids: CATSSGPGEGGYTF.

This chain uses TRBV6-5 with TRBJ1-1, with D perhaps matching TRBD1 (6 bases). Trimming cost V 9 bases and J 7 bases, with 18 bases left between them. Germline V gene sequence: CDR1 MNHEY, CDR2 SVGAGI. There are 13 residues in the CDR3. CDR3 residues: CASGEGGDLEAFF. Here the CDR3 DNA reads TGTGCCAGTGGGGAGGGGGGAGACCTTGAAGCTTTCTTT.

CDR3 sequence (DNA): TGTGCCAGCAGTTACTCGAGGCTAGCGAACCATGAGCAGTTCTTC. Amino acid sequence: CASSYSRLANHEQFF. This sequence joins TRBV6-2 or TRBV6-3 and TRBJ2-1; weak D call: TRBD2 (6 bases). This CDR3 spans 15 amino acids. Germline assignment: CDR1 MNHEY and CDR2 SVGEGT. The germline V and J ends were trimmed by 0 bases and 8 bases, with 14 bases remaining between them.

The rearrangement uses TRBV11-2 and TRBJ2-4; TRBD2 matches 11 bases. The trim removed 5 bases at V and 4 bases at J, leaving 13 bases unmatched. This CDR3 is 18 amino acids long. CDR1 and CDR2 from the germline V gene are SGHAT and FQNNGV. The CDR3 here is CASSPSDSGRARKNIQYF. DNA for the CDR3: TGTGCCAGCAGCCCCTCCGATAGCGGGAGGGCCCGGAAAAACATTCAGTACTTC.

This chain joins TRBV19 and TRBJ1-1; D unresolved. V gave up 2 bases and J gave up 1 base, with 5 bases separating them. The CDR3 is made up of 13 amino acids. Per germline, CDR1 LNHDA and CDR2 SQIVND (reference sequence). CDR3 coding DNA: TGTGCCAGTAGTATATACAAGAACACTGAAGCTTTCTTT. It encodes CASSIYKNTEAFF. Together with reference TRBV19 and TRBJ1-1, the CDR3 gives the full variable domain: DGGITQSPKYLFRKEGQNVTLSCEQNLNHDAMYWYRQDPGQGLRLIYYSQIVNDFQKGDIAEGYSVSREKKESFPLTVTSAQKNPTAFYLCASSIYKNTEAFFGQGTRLTVV.

The chain employs TRBV19 and TRBJ2-1; 8 nucleotides agree with TRBD1. The length of the CDR3 is 13 residues. The germline gives CDR1 LNHDA, CDR2 SQIVND (reference sequence). V gave up 6 bases and J gave up 8 bases; unmatched junction bases: 6. CDR3 nucleotides: TGTGCCAGTAGAAGACAGGGGAGTGATGAGCAGTTCTTC. This gives the protein CASRRQGSDEQFF.

The V call is TRBV20-1, the J call TRBJ2-5, with 8 bases that match TRBD1. The J call may be mistaken, given a closer DNA end match to TRBJ2-7. The CDR3 contains 11 residues. The germline V gene has CDR1 DFQATT and CDR2 SNEGSKA (reference sequence). CDR3 coding DNA: TGCAGTGGGACAGGGTCGGGCGAGCAGTACTTC. Translation gives CSGTGSGEQYF.

The chain carries TRBV5-1 and TRBJ2-1, with 9 bases that match TRBD2. The germline gives CDR1 SGHRS, CDR2 YFSETQ. Trimming took 3 bases from V and 6 from J; bases not matched to a gene: 10. This CDR3 contains 16 residues. CDR3 residues: CASSWAGTSRSNEQFF. CDR3 sequence (DNA): TGCGCCAGCAGCTGGGCCGGGACTAGCCGCAGCAATGAGCAGTTCTTC.

The rearrangement links TRBV6-5 to TRBJ2-5; D is undetermined. Germline CDR1 and CDR2: MNHEY and SVGAGI. The CDR3 consists of 12 residues. The V gene lost 8 bases and the J gene lost 3 bases, with 10 bases spanning the gap. In nucleotides, the CDR3 is TGTGCCAGCGGCAGGTGGGAAGAGACCCAGTACTTC. Protein: CASGRWEETQYF.